This is a list of T cell receptor beta chains from one sample in a study of blood T cell repertoires in COVID-19. Repertoires were generated with immunoSEQ multiplex PCR, while TCRdb's copy carries only in-frame clones and drops some. The profile covers under 250,000 clones, with about 88% appearing a single time and 18% taken by the ten largest. Sequencing used peripheral blood. Receptors were obtained from a man aged 50-59 years with COVID-19, enrolled during active disease. The CDR3 runs from the conserved cysteine through the conserved F or W.

v_call: TRBV5-1
cdr3_aa: CASSPSSRAGGEQYF

v_call: TRBV7-3
cdr3_aa: CASSMGLAGQETQYF

v_call: TRBV28
cdr3_aa: CASSSPGQGRYEQYF

v_call: TRBV30
cdr3_aa: CAWSPRRGGNQPQHF

v_call: TRBV19
cdr3_aa: CASTRDNRYTDTQYF

v_call: TRBV11-2
cdr3_aa: CASSSGQGFTGTQYF

v_call: TRBV5-1
cdr3_aa: CASSLDGAGGGPAGYTF

v_call: TRBV5-1
cdr3_aa: CASKLGTGPYSPLHF

v_call: TRBV19
cdr3_aa: CASSITGNVRGQPQHF

v_call: TRBV19
cdr3_aa: CASSIARLAGGYNEQFF

v_call: TRBV30
cdr3_aa: CAWSGQGRFPEAFF

v_call: TRBV19
cdr3_aa: CASSGLAGGSPVEQFF

v_call: TRBV4-3
cdr3_aa: CASSQVFGDMAYEQYF

v_call: TRBV19
cdr3_aa: CASSNRDRSYTGELFF

v_call: TRBV6-6
cdr3_aa: CASSSGQGRYGYTF

v_call: TRBV19
cdr3_aa: CASSRPLLAGVVYEQYF

v_call: TRBV5-6
cdr3_aa: CASSLGGRAHNEQFF

v_call: TRBV18
cdr3_aa: CASSPKRETQYF

v_call: TRBV7-2
cdr3_aa: CASSSLGQAYNEQFF

v_call: TRBV9
cdr3_aa: CASSVGTSGTDTQYF

v_call: TRBV29-1
cdr3_aa: CSARGDRTYNEQFF

v_call: TRBV18
cdr3_aa: CASSPNRQDGYTF

v_call: TRBV6-2/TRBV6-3
cdr3_aa: CASSYSRAGVETQYF

v_call: TRBV14
cdr3_aa: CASSPWDRAWETQYF

v_call: TRBV7-6
cdr3_aa: CASSLGDRGTSYGYTF

v_call: TRBV6-5
cdr3_aa: CASRRAGQGYEQYF

v_call: TRBV6-6
cdr3_aa: CASSSSMGRTVYGYTF

v_call: TRBV27
cdr3_aa: CASSLTRGHYNEQFF

v_call: TRBV27
cdr3_aa: CASSPGTPYSYEQYF

v_call: TRBV18
cdr3_aa: CASSDGAGGPYEQYF

v_call: TRBV5-1
cdr3_aa: CASSQTTGGNYGYTF

v_call: TRBV6-5
cdr3_aa: CASIPGTGKGYTF

v_call: TRBV7-9
cdr3_aa: CASSVSGKRSTDTQYF

v_call: TRBV5-8
cdr3_aa: CASSLATGQGAYNEQFF

v_call: TRBV10-3
cdr3_aa: CAISALWDRGSGANVLTF

v_call: TRBV27
cdr3_aa: CASSEGGPNEQFF

v_call: TRBV27
cdr3_aa: CASSPWGDRGTAGELFF

v_call: TRBV9
cdr3_aa: CASSVAVGLAGTYNEQFF

v_call: TRBV7-9
cdr3_aa: CASSSSGLGEAFF

v_call: TRBV5-4
cdr3_aa: CASSLNPGGDYEQYF

v_call: TRBV6-5
cdr3_aa: CASSFQTGADSPLHF

v_call: TRBV27
cdr3_aa: CASSLYGGREQYF

v_call: TRBV18
cdr3_aa: CASSRGTSGDTQYF

v_call: TRBV6-5
cdr3_aa: CASSSLAGGTDTQYF

v_call: TRBV19
cdr3_aa: CASNPGLAGQETQYF

v_call: TRBV27
cdr3_aa: CASSLSQGLGEETQYF